This entry lists 11 T cell receptor beta chains sequenced from one sample in a study of T cell responses to AZD1222 COVID-19 vaccine. Profiling relied on immunoSEQ multiplex PCR, and the TCRdb table lists in-frame clones only, not all of them. The sample lists about 180,000 clones, 80% to 90% occurring once. The input for sequencing was peripheral blood, taken 28 days after the second AZD1222 dose. Source of these receptors: an adult who received the AZD1222 COVID-19 vaccine.

The chain couples TRBV7-3 to TRBJ2-3, with D maybe TRBD1 (5 bases). CDR3 size: 14 residues. The V end lost 4 bases, the J end lost 0 bases, and 8 bases lay between the germline ends. Germline V gene lookup returns CDR1 SGHTA and CDR2 FQGTGA. The CDR3 sequence is CASSSQGSTDTQYF. The CDR3 nucleotides read TGTGCCAGCAGCTCTCAGGGAAGCACAGATACGCAGTATTTT.

V gene TRBV6-5 combines with J gene TRBJ1-2, with a possible D match to TRBD1 (6 bases). The germline gives CDR1 MNHEY, CDR2 SVGAGI. CDR3 size: 13 residues. Trimming took 5 bases from V and 2 from J, leaving 9 bases between them. In nucleotides, the CDR3 is TGTGCCAGCAGTCCGGGGGGCAACTATGGCTACACCTTC. Its protein product is CASSPGGNYGYTF.

The CDR3 sequence is CASSLEAGGGKAFF. The CDR3 DNA sequence: TGTGCCAGCAGCTTGGAGGCAGGGGGCGGGAAAGCTTTCTTT. The chain uses TRBV5-6 and TRBJ1-1, with 8 bases aligning to TRBD1. The V gene end was trimmed by 0 bases and the J gene end by 9 bases; junction bases not matched to a gene: 7. Germline V gene data show CDR1 as SGHDT and CDR2 as YYEEEE. The CDR3 totals 14 residues.

V is TRBV20-1 and J is TRBJ2-1, with TRBD2 matching over 9 bases. The CDR3 is 15 amino acids. Germline CDR1 is DFQATT and CDR2 is SNEGSKA (reference sequence). Trimming cost V 3 bases and J 6 bases; bases outside gene matches: 9. The CDR3 loop reads CSASGGGGARNEQFF. CDR3 coding DNA: TGCAGTGCTAGTGGTGGCGGGGGGGCACGCAATGAGCAGTTCTTC.

This clone has more than one count but fewer than ten. The CDR3 loop reads CASSLEGTAGNTIYF. CDR3 bases: TGCGCCAGCAGCTTGGAAGGGACAGCTGGAAACACCATATATTTT. The rearrangement joins TRBV5-1 to TRBJ1-3; 7 positions agree with TRBD1. V dropped 0 bases and J dropped 2; count of bases not matched to a gene: 2. CDR1 and CDR2 (germline): SGHRS, YFSETQ. This CDR3 spans 15 amino acids.

V usage is TRBV19 and J usage is TRBJ2-5; possibly TRBD1 for D (5 bases). The ends were cut back, 6 bases at V and 5 bases at J, with 16 bases in the middle. The germline V gene encodes CDR1 LNHDA and CDR2 SQIVND (reference sequence). The CDR3 length is 14 residues. The CDR3 spells CASRSQGPGETQYF. DNA for the CDR3: TGTGCCAGTAGATCCCAGGGTCCAGGGGAGACCCAGTACTTC.

The chain combines TRBV7-3 with TRBJ2-6; D not resolved. The V gene lost 5 bases and the J gene lost 2 bases, with 16 bases spanning the gap. The CDR3 consists of 17 residues. Looked up from germline, CDR1 is SGHTA and CDR2 is FQGTGA. The CDR3 reads CASSPPGFSPGANVLTF. For the CDR3, the DNA is TGTGCCAGCAGCCCCCCAGGTTTTTCACCTGGGGCCAACGTCCTGACTTTC.

The genes are TRBV6-5 and TRBJ2-2; D remains ambiguous. The CDR3 extends over 15 amino acids. CDR1 is MNHEY, CDR2 SVGAGI, per germline. V lost 0 bases and J 2 bases, leaving 7 bases between the germline ends. The CDR3 nucleotides read TGTGCCAGCAGTTACTCGCCAAGAAACACCGGGGAGCTGTTTTTT. This codes for CASSYSPRNTGELFF.

The chain joins TRBV14 to TRBJ1-3, with D perhaps TRBD1 (6 bases). V gave up 4 bases and J gave up 1 base, with 11 bases separating them. The germline V gene encodes CDR1 SGHDN and CDR2 FVKESK. CDR3 length equals 15 residues. DNA of the CDR3: TGTGCCAGCAGCCTAACAGGGTTATCTGGAAACACCATATATTTT. It specifies CASSLTGLSGNTIYF.

This sequence joins TRBV12-5 and TRBJ2-7; TRBD1 is a possible D gene (5 bases). Germline-derived CDR1 and CDR2 are LGHNT and FRNRAP. The CDR3 runs 15 residues. V dropped 0 bases and J dropped 4 bases, with 13 bases sitting between them. CDR3 residues: CASGLVEKGSYEQYF. The DNA of the CDR3 is TGTGCTAGTGGTTTGGTCGAGAAGGGGTCGTACGAGCAGTACTTC. The complete variable domain, with remaining parts taken from reference TRBV12-5 and TRBJ2-7, reads DARVTQTPRHKVTEMGQEVTMRCQPILGHNTVFWYRQTMMQGLELLAYFRNRAPLDDSGMPKDRFSAEMPDATLATLKIQPSEPRDSAVYFCASGLVEKGSYEQYFGPGTRLTVT.

In DNA, the CDR3 is TGTGCCATCAGTGAGGGACAGGGGACCCAGTACTTC. It specifies CAISEGQGTQYF. The chain has TRBV10-3 and TRBJ2-5; TRBD1 matches 8 bases. J was trimmed by 7 bases and V by 2 bases; bases with no gene match: 0. The germline V gene has CDR1 ENHRY and CDR2 SYGVKD. The CDR3 spans 12 residues.